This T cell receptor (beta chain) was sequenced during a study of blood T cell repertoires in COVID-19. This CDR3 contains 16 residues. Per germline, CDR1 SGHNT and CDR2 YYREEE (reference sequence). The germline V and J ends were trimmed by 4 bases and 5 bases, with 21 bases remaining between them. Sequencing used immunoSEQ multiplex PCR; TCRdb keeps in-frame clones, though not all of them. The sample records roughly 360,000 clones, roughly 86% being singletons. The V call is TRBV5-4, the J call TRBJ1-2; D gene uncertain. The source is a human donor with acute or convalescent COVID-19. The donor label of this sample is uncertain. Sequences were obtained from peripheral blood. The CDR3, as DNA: TGTGCCAGCAGCCCGGCAGGCCCCACCGAACGGTATGGCTACACCTTC. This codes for CASSPAGPTERYGYTF.